This T cell receptor (beta chain) comes out of a study of T cell changes during pregnancy in multiple sclerosis (dated by TCRdb to about 2019). About the investigation overall: In women with multiple sclerosis, the researchers looked at how the T cell repertoire shifted as pregnancy progressed.

Unmatched junction bases come to 1, with V trimmed by 5 bases and J by 0 bases. The CDR3, cysteine through phenylalanine, is 13 amino acids long. The retained sequence is limited to the CDR3, 39 bases, with the frame set at the first base. The germline V gene gives CDR1 as SGHTA and CDR2 as FQGNSA. The library was obtained by the immunoSEQ multiplex PCR assay. What TCRdb holds here is the immuneACCESS table cut down to in-frame rearrangements. Part of the clones is not present; checked against another copy, under half of the missing clones reflect an unresolved V gene, and the others are unexplained. This sample holds tens of thousands of clones; about 91% were observed only once. Around 0.89% of the sample belongs to the ten largest clones. To note about this clone: This receptor's antigen is unknown. It has no much larger one-base neighbor in the sample; base qualities were not kept.

The source is a female donor with multiple sclerosis, enrolled in a pregnancy study. The specimen comprised peripheral blood, sampled after pregnancy. The chain links TRBV7-2 with TRBJ2-7; 7 bases in the middle match TRBD1. The DNA sequence is as follows: TGTGCCAGCAGCGGACAGGTCTCCTACGAGCAGTACTTC. It is translated as CASSGQVSYEQYF.